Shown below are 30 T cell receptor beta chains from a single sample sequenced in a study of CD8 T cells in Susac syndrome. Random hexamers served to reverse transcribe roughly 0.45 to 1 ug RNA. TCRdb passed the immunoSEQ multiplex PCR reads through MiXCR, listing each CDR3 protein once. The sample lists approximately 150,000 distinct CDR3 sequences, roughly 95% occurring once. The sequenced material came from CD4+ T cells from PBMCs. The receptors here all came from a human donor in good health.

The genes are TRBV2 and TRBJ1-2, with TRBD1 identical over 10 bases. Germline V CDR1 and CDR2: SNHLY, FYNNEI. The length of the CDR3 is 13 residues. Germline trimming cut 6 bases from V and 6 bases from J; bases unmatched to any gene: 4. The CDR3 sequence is CASRDRGTNGYTF. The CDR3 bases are TGTGCCAGCAGGGACAGGGGGACGAATGGCTACACCTTC. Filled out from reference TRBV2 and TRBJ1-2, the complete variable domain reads EPEVTQTPSHQVTQMGQEVILRCVPISNHLYFYWYRQILGQKVEFLVSFYNNEISEKSEIFDDQFSVERPDGSNFTLKIRSTKLEDSAMYFCASRDRGTNGYTFGSGTRLTVV.

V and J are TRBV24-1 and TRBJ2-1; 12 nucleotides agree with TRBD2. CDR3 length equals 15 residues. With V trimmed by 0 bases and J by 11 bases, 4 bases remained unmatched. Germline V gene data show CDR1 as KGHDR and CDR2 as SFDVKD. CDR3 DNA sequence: TGTGCCACCAGTGATTTGAGGCTAGCGGGAGGGAAGCAGTTCTTC. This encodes CATSDLRLAGGKQFF.

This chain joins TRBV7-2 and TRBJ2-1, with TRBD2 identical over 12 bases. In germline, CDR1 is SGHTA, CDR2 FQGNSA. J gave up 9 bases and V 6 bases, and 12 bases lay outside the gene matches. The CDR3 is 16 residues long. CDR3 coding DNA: TGTGCCAGCAGGAAGGCCGGACTAGCGGGAACAGGTGAGCAGTTCTTC. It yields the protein CASRKAGLAGTGEQFF.

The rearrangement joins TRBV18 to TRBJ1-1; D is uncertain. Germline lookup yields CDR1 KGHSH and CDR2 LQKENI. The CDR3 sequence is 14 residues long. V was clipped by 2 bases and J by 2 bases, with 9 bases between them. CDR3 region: CASSPIGGNTEAFF. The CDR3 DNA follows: TGTGCCAGCTCACCAATAGGCGGAAACACTGAAGCTTTCTTT. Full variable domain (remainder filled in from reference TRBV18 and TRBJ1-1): NAGVMQNPRHLVRRRGQEARLRCSPMKGHSHVYWYRQLPEEGLKFMVYLQKENIIDESGMPKERFSAEFPKEGPSILRIQQVVRGDSAAYFCASSPIGGNTEAFFGQGTRLTVV.

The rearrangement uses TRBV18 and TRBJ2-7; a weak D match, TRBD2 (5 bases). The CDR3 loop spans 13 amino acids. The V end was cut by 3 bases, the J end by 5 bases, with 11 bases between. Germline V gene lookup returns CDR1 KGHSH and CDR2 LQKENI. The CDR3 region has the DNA TGTGCCAGCTCACCGGGTCTAGCCGACGAGCAGTACTTC. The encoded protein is CASSPGLADEQYF.

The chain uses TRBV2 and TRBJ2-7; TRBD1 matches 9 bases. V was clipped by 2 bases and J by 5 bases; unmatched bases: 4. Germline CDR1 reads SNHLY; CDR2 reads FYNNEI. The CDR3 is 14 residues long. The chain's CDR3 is CASSEFRTGDEQYF. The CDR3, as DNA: TGTGCCAGCAGTGAATTCCGGACAGGGGACGAGCAGTACTTC.

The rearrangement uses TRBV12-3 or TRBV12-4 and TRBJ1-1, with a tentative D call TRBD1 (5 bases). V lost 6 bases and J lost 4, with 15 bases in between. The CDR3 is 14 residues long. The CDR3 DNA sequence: TGTGCCAGCAGCCACGCAGGGTGGGGCACTGAAGCTTTCTTT. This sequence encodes CASSHAGWGTEAFF.

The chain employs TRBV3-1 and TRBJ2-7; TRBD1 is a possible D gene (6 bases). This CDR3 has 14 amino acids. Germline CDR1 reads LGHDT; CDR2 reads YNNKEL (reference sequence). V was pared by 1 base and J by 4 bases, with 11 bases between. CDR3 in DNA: TGTGCCAGCAGCCAAGCCAGGGGAGTTTACGAGCAGTACTTC. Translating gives CASSQARGVYEQYF.

CDR3 region: CASSSLGRAQGEQFF. The CDR3 DNA sequence: TGTGCCAGCAGTTCCCTGGGCAGGGCCCAGGGTGAGCAGTTCTTC. The V call is TRBV25-1, the J call TRBJ2-1, with TRBD1 as a possible D gene (5 bases). V lost 5 bases and J 9 bases, leaving 20 bases between the germline ends. Germline values: CDR1 MGHDK, CDR2 SYGVNS. The CDR3 spans 15 residues.

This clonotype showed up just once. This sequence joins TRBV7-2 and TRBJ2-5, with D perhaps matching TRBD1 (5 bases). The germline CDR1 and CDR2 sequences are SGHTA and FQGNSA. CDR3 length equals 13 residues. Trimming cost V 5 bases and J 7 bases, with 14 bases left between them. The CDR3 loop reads CASSLPGKWTQYF. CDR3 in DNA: TGTGCCAGCAGCCTCCCAGGGAAATGGACCCAGTACTTC.

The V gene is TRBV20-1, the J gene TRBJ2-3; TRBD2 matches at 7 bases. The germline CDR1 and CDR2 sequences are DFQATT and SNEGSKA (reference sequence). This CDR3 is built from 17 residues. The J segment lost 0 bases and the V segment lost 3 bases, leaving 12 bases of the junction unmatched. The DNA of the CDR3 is TGCAGTGCTAGTGGGGGGGTACAGTCACCTAGCACAGATACGCAGTATTTT. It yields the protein CSASGGVQSPSTDTQYF.

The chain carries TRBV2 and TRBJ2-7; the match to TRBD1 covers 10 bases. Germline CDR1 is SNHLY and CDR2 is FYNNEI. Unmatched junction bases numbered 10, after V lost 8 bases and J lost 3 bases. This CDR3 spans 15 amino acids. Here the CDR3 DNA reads TGTGCCAGCGGCCCCTTGGACAGGGGGGTCTACGAGCAGTACTTC. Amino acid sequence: CASGPLDRGVYEQYF.

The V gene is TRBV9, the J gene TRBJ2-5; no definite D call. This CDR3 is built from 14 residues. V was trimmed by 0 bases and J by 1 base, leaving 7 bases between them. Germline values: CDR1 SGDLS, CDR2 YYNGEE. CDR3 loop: CASSVGRIQETQYF. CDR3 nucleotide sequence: TGTGCCAGCAGCGTAGGGCGGATCCAAGAGACCCAGTACTTC.

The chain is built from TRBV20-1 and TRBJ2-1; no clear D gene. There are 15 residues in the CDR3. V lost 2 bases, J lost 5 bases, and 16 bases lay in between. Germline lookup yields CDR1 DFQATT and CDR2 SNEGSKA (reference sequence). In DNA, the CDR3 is TGCAGTGCTAGAAACCTCGGTGTTGGCCACAATGAGCAGTTCTTC. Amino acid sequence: CSARNLGVGHNEQFF.

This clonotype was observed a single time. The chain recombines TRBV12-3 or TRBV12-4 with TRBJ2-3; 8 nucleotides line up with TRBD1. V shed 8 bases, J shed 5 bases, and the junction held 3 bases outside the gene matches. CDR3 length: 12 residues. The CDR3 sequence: CASGQGQDTQYF. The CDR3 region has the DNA TGTGCCAGCGGACAGGGACAAGATACGCAGTATTTT.

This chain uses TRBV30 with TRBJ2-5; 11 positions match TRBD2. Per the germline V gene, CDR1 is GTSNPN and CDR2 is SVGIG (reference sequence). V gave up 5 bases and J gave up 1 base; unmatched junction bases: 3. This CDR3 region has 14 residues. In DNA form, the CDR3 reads TGTGCCTGGGGTAGCGGGAGGGCCCAAGAGACCCAGTACTTC. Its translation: CAWGSGRAQETQYF. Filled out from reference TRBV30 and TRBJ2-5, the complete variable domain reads SQTIHQWPATLVQPVGSPLSLECTVEGTSNPNLYWYRQAAGRGLQLLFYSVGIGQISSEVPQNLSASRPQDRQFILSSKKLLLSDSGFYLCAWGSGRAQETQYFGPGTRLLVL.

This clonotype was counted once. This CDR3 reads CASSVGGAGEINEQFF. CDR3 DNA sequence: TGTGCCAGCAGCGTTGGGGGGGCAGGGGAGATCAATGAGCAGTTCTTC. This chain joins TRBV5-4 and TRBJ2-1; maybe TRBD2 (7 bases). V lost 4 bases and J 6 bases, leaving 20 bases between the germline ends. The CDR3 sequence is 16 residues long. Germline V lookup: CDR1 SGHNT, CDR2 YYREEE (reference sequence).

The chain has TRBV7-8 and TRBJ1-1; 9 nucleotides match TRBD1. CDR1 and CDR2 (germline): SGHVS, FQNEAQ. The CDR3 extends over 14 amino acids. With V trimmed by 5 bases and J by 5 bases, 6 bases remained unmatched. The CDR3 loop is CASSLQGAKTEAFF. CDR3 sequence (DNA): TGTGCCAGCAGCCTACAGGGGGCTAAGACTGAAGCTTTCTTT.

The CDR3 region has the DNA TGTGCCAGCAGACCGGGACTAGCGGGTCCCAATGAGCAGTTCTTC. Translating gives CASRPGLAGPNEQFF. This chain uses TRBV3-1 with TRBJ2-1; 12 positions agree with TRBD2. Trimming took 6 bases from V and 6 from J; bases not matched to a gene: 6. This CDR3 comprises 15 residues. CDR1 is LGHDT, CDR2 YNNKEL, per germline (reference sequence).

The CDR3 protein is CASSLRSAGDGYTF. The CDR3 coding sequence is TGTGCCAGCAGCTTAAGGTCGGCAGGGGATGGCTACACCTTC. This chain joins TRBV7-2 and TRBJ1-2; possible D gene TRBD1, 6 bases. The germline gives CDR1 SGHTA, CDR2 FQGNSA. This CDR3 has 14 residues. V was shortened by 2 bases and J by 6 bases, with 13 bases between the two germline ends.

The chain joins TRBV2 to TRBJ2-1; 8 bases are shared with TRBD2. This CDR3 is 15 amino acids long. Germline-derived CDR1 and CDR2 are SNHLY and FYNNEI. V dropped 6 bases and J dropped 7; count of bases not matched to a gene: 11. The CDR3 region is CASSQREGFKNEQFF. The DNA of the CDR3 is TGTGCCAGCAGCCAACGGGAGGGTTTTAAGAATGAGCAGTTCTTC.

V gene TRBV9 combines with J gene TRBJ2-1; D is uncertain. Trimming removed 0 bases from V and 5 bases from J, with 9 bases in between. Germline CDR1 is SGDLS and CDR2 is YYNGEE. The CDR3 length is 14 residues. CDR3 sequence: CASSVGSENNEQFF. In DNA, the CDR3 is TGTGCCAGCAGCGTAGGGAGCGAAAACAATGAGCAGTTCTTC.

CDR3 amino acids: CSARDPKGDNYGYTF. The DNA of the CDR3 is TGCAGTGCTAGAGACCCGAAGGGTGACAACTATGGCTACACCTTC. The gene calls are TRBV20-1 and TRBJ1-2; no clear D. Deletions cut 0 bases from V and 2 bases from J, with 13 bases between. CDR1 and CDR2 (germline): DFQATT, SNEGSKA (reference sequence). The CDR3 is 15 residues long.

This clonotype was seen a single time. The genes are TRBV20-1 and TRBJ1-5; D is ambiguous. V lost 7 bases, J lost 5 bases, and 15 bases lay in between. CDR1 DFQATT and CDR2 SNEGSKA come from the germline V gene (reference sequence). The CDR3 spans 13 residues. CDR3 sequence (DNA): TGCAGTGTTAAGTCCGGGGTTGATCAGCCCCAGCATTTT. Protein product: CSVKSGVDQPQHF.

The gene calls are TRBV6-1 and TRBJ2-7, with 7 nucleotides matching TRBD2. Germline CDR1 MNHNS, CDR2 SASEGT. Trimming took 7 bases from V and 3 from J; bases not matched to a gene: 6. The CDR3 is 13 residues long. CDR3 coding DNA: TGTGCCAGCATGGGGGGGATCGTCTACGAGCAGTACTTC. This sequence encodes CASMGGIVYEQYF.

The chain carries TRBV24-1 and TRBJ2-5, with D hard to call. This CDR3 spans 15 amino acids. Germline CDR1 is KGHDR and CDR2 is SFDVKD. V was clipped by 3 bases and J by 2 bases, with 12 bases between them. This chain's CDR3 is CATSDNALIQETQYF. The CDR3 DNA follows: TGTGCCACCAGTGATAATGCACTGATACAAGAGACCCAGTACTTC.

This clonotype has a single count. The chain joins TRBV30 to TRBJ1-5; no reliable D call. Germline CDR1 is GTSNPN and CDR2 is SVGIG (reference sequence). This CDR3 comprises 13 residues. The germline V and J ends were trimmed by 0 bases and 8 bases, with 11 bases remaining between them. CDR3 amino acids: CAWSVTVKEPQHF. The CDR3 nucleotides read TGTGCCTGGAGTGTCACCGTCAAGGAGCCCCAGCATTTT.

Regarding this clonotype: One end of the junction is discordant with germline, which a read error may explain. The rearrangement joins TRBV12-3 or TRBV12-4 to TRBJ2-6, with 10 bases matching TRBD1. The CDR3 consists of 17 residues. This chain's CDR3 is CASRPGDRGTGANVLIF. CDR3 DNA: TGTGCCAGCAGGCCCGGTGACAGGGGGACAGGGGCCAACGTCCTGATTTTC.

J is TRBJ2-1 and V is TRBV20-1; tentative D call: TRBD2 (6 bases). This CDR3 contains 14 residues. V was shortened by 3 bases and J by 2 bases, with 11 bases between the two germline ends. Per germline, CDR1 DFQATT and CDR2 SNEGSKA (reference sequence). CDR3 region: CSARRGGPYNEQFF. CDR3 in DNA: TGCAGTGCTAGGCGGGGAGGTCCCTACAATGAGCAGTTCTTC.

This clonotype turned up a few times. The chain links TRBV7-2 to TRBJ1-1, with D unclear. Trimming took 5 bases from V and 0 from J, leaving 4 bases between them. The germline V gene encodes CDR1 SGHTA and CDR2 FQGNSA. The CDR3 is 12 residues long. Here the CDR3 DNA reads TGTGCCAGCAGCCTATTGAACACTGAAGCTTTCTTT. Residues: CASSLLNTEAFF.